One and the same sample provided the 30 T cell receptor beta chains below, sequenced in a study of control samples from healthy donors and cancer patients. This table comes from immunoSEQ multiplex PCR, and its TCRdb copy is limited to in-frame clones, with some not included. The sample holds 150,000 to 200,000 clones, 70% to 90% seen once. Sequenced sample: blood. These receptors all stem from a man between 25 and 39 years old in good health.

Notes on this clone: Other DNA variants within this sample encode the same CDR3. The chain has TRBV28 and TRBJ1-2; D is uncertain. This CDR3 has 13 residues. Trimming took 5 bases from V and 1 from J, leaving 8 bases between them. Germline V gene sequence: CDR1 MDHEN, CDR2 SYDVKM. CDR3 sequence (DNA): TGTGCCAGCAGTCTAGGAGGTAACTATGGCTACACCTTC. This sequence encodes CASSLGGNYGYTF.

The chain has TRBV20-1 and TRBJ1-2, with unresolved D. There are 11 residues in the CDR3. The germline CDR1 and CDR2 sequences are DFQATT and SNEGSKA (reference sequence). Written as DNA, the CDR3 is TGCAGACCCGATAACGATCGTGGCTACACCTTC. Amino acid sequence: CRPDNDRGYTF.

The rearrangement joins TRBV6-1 to TRBJ1-2; TRBD1 matches 11 bases. CDR3 size: 14 residues. Germline CDR1 is MNHNS and CDR2 is SASEGT. The V and J ends lost 3 bases and 7 bases, in that order; junction bases with no gene match: 4. CDR3 nucleotides: TGTGCCAGCAGTGAGGACAGGGGGCGCGGTGGCTACACCTTC. Its protein is CASSEDRGRGGYTF.

The chain couples TRBV7-3 to TRBJ2-3, with 7 nucleotides matching TRBD2. V lost 3 bases and J lost 6; bases outside the gene matches: 6. Germline values: CDR1 SGHTA, CDR2 FQGTGA. There are 14 residues in the CDR3. CDR3 sequence reads: CASSLGGLRDTQYF. The CDR3, as DNA: TGTGCCAGCAGCTTGGGAGGGCTGAGGGATACGCAGTATTTT.

The J gene is TRBJ1-1, the V gene TRBV2; 8 bases are a match to TRBD1. The CDR3 is made up of 13 amino acids. Germline CDR1 reads SNHLY; CDR2 reads FYNNEI. V was clipped by 7 bases and J by 5 bases; unmatched bases: 6. CDR3 nucleotide sequence: TGTGCCAGCAAACGACAGGGGAGTACTGAAGCTTTCTTT. As protein: CASKRQGSTEAFF.

The chain links TRBV5-1 to TRBJ2-3, with 10 bases matching TRBD1. The V gene's germline CDR1 is SGHRS and CDR2 YFSETQ. V was clipped by 9 bases and J by 4 bases; unmatched bases: 8. The CDR3 sequence is 14 residues long. CDR3: CATGTGDLADTQYF. The CDR3, as DNA: TGCGCCACCGGGACAGGGGACCTCGCAGATACGCAGTATTTT.

V gene TRBV5-5 combines with J gene TRBJ1-1; D is undetermined. The CDR3 runs to 14 residues. The germline V and J ends were trimmed by 4 bases and 0 bases, with 10 bases remaining between them. CDR1 is SGHKS and CDR2 is YYEKEE in the germline V gene (reference sequence). The DNA for the CDR3 is TGTGCCAGCAGCCTCCCAACAGTGAACACTGAAGCTTTCTTT. This codes for CASSLPTVNTEAFF.

The V and J genes are TRBV7-8 and TRBJ2-5, with a weak D call TRBD2 (5 bases). The CDR3 consists of 13 residues. CDR1 SGHVS and CDR2 FQNEAQ come from the germline V gene. V lost 5 bases to trimming and J lost 5 bases, with 12 bases between them. CDR3 sequence: CASSPLGGETQYF. CDR3 nucleotide sequence: TGTGCCAGCAGCCCCTTGGGCGGGGAGACCCAGTACTTC. The full variable domain, completed using reference TRBV7-8 and TRBJ2-5, is GAGVSQSPRYKVAKRGQDVALRCDPISGHVSLFWYQQALGQGPEFLTYFQNEAQLDKSGLPSDRFFAERPEGSVSTLKIQRTQQEDSAVYLCASSPLGGETQYFGPGTRLLVL.

The V and J genes are TRBV28 and TRBJ2-3; D gene uncertain. V dropped 1 base and J dropped 7 bases, with 12 bases sitting between them. The CDR3 length is 14 residues. The germline V gene encodes CDR1 MDHEN and CDR2 SYDVKM. This chain's CDR3 is CASSLSSHPYTQYF. In DNA, the CDR3 is TGTGCCAGCAGTTTATCCTCCCACCCTTATACGCAGTATTTT.

This chain joins TRBV10-3 and TRBJ1-2; D uncertain. V was pared by 6 bases and J by 4 bases, with 18 bases between. This CDR3 comprises 15 residues. The germline gives CDR1 ENHRY, CDR2 SYGVKD. CDR3 in amino acids: CAIRRLHPEGYGYTF. CDR3 in DNA: TGTGCCATCAGACGATTACACCCGGAGGGCTATGGCTACACCTTC.

The chain has TRBV7-2 and TRBJ2-1; no clear D. The V gene's germline CDR1 is SGHTA and CDR2 FQGNSA. Trimming shortened V by 5 bases and J by 0 bases, and 17 bases separated the two germline ends. This CDR3 is 17 amino acids long. Here the CDR3 reads CASSPARRISSYNEQFF. CDR3 coding DNA: TGTGCCAGCAGCCCCGCCCGGCGGATTAGCTCCTACAATGAGCAGTTCTTC.

V gene TRBV7-9 combines with J gene TRBJ2-1; D is perhaps TRBD2 (7 bases). V lost 2 bases and J 4 bases, leaving 12 bases between the germline ends. The CDR3 is made up of 15 amino acids. Per the germline V gene, CDR1 is SEHNR and CDR2 is FQNEAQ (reference sequence). This chain's CDR3 is CASSLKRGGYNEQFF. The CDR3 nucleotides read TGTGCCAGCAGCTTAAAGAGGGGGGGATACAATGAGCAGTTCTTC.

CDR3: CASSQTGDEKLFF. The CDR3 DNA reads as TGTGCCAGCAGCCAGACAGGGGACGAAAAACTGTTTTTT. This sequence joins TRBV7-9 and TRBJ1-4, with 8 nucleotides matching TRBD1. Germline V gene sequence: CDR1 SEHNR, CDR2 FQNEAQ (reference sequence). The CDR3 is 13 residues long. Unmatched junction bases numbered 4, after V lost 5 bases and J lost 8 bases.

The chain carries TRBV24-1 and TRBJ2-3; D is undetermined. This CDR3 comprises 14 residues. The ends were cut back, 5 bases at V and 5 bases at J, with 13 bases in the middle. Germline V CDR1 and CDR2: KGHDR, SFDVKD. CDR3 region: CATSGTTAKDTQYF. The CDR3 DNA follows: TGTGCCACCAGTGGCACGACGGCGAAAGATACGCAGTATTTT.

The rearrangement joins TRBV29-1 to TRBJ1-1; perhaps TRBD1 as D (5 bases). V was clipped by 4 bases and J by 1 base, with 10 bases between them. CDR1 and CDR2 from the germline V gene are SQVTM and ANQGSEA. The CDR3 spans 13 residues. CDR3 loop: CSVAGTANTEAFF. CDR3 DNA sequence: TGCAGCGTTGCGGGGACTGCGAACACTGAAGCTTTCTTT.

The chain is built from TRBV7-9 and TRBJ1-1; unclear D gene. Germline CDR1 and CDR2: SEHNR and FQNEAQ (reference sequence). The CDR3 contains 13 residues. V lost 3 bases and J 2 bases, leaving 7 bases between the germline ends. The CDR3 spells CASSFKANTEAFF. DNA for the CDR3: TGTGCCAGCAGCTTCAAAGCTAACACTGAAGCTTTCTTT. The whole variable domain, filled in from reference TRBV7-9 and TRBJ1-1, reads DTGVSQNPRHKITKRGQNVTFRCDPISEHNRLYWYRQTLGQGPEFLTYFQNEAQLEKSRLLSDRFSAERPKGSFSTLEIQRTEQGDSAMYLCASSFKANTEAFFGQGTRLTVV.

This clone was detected a few times. The rearrangement links TRBV29-1 to TRBJ1-4, with D possibly TRBD1 on 6 matching bases. Germline CDR1 SQVTM, CDR2 ANQGSEA. Trimming left V 7 bases short and J 14 bases short, with 17 bases between. This CDR3 comprises 11 residues. The CDR3 DNA follows: TGCAGCGGGATCATTTTCGGACAGCTGTTTTTT. It specifies CSGIIFGQLFF. Looking up the rest from reference TRBV29-1 and TRBJ1-4 gives the full variable domain: SAVISQKPSRDICQRGTSLTIQCQVDSQVTMMFWYRQQPGQSLTLIATANQGSEATYESGFVIDKFPISRPNLTFSTLTVSNMSPEDSSIYLCSGIIFGQLFFGSGTQLSVL.

This sequence joins TRBV3-1 (or the pseudogene TRBV3-2) and TRBJ1-5; TRBD1 might be the D (6 bases). The germline V gene encodes CDR1 LGHDT and CDR2 YNNKEL (reference sequence). Trimming pared 3 bases from V and 10 bases from J, leaving 13 bases between. This CDR3 region has 13 residues. The DNA of the CDR3 is TGTGCCAGCAGCCAGTCAGGGGTTGGTCCCCAGCATTTT. It codes for CASSQSGVGPQHF.

The rearrangement joins TRBV5-1 to TRBJ1-1; no clear D. V lost 4 bases and J lost 2, with 9 bases in between. Germline V lookup: CDR1 SGHRS, CDR2 YFSETQ. The CDR3 is 13 residues long. The CDR3 coding sequence is TGCGCCAGCAGCGAGCAGGATAACACTGAAGCTTTCTTT. Translated: CASSEQDNTEAFF. The full variable domain, in which reference TRBV5-1 and TRBJ1-1 provide the parts outside the CDR3, is KAGVTQTPRYLIKTRGQQVTLSCSPISGHRSVSWYQQTPGQGLQFLFEYFSETQRNKGNFPGRFSGRQFSNSRSEMNVSTLELGDSALYLCASSEQDNTEAFFGQGTRLTVV.

V gene TRBV19 combines with J gene TRBJ2-7; TRBD2 matches at 11 bases. V shed 6 bases and J 5 bases; nucleotides not matched to a gene: 6. The CDR3 loop spans 14 amino acids. The germline V gene encodes CDR1 LNHDA and CDR2 SQIVND (reference sequence). This chain's CDR3 is CASSVAGGPHEQYF. CDR3 nucleotide sequence: TGTGCCAGTAGCGTAGCGGGAGGGCCCCACGAGCAGTACTTC.

CDR3 amino acids: CASSSSAGEQYF. The CDR3 bases are TGTGCCAGCTCCTCTTCCGCCGGGGAGCAGTACTTC. The genes are TRBV18 and TRBJ2-7; D not resolved. V was trimmed by 6 bases and J by 7 bases, leaving 13 bases between them. Germline loops: CDR1 KGHSH, CDR2 LQKENI. The CDR3 totals 12 residues. The full variable domain, with the rest looked up from reference TRBV18 and TRBJ2-7, is NAGVMQNPRHLVRRRGQEARLRCSPMKGHSHVYWYRQLPEEGLKFMVYLQKENIIDESGMPKERFSAEFPKEGPSILRIQQVVRGDSAAYFCASSSSAGEQYFGPGTRLTVT.

The V and J genes are TRBV14 and TRBJ2-5; D is perhaps TRBD2 (5 bases). V lost 1 base and J 4 bases, leaving 13 bases between the germline ends. The germline CDR1 and CDR2 sequences are SGHDN and FVKESK. This CDR3 region has 15 residues. CDR3 residues: CASSQGAGIRETQYF. CDR3 nucleotides: TGTGCCAGCAGCCAAGGGGCCGGGATAAGAGAGACCCAGTACTTC.

The rearrangement joins TRBV7-3 to TRBJ2-5; D not resolved. This CDR3 is built from 13 residues. V shed 3 bases and J shed 1 base, with 6 bases lying between them. CDR1 is SGHTA and CDR2 is FQGTGA in the germline V gene. CDR3 protein: CASSLGSQETQYF. The CDR3 DNA reads as TGTGCCAGCAGCTTGGGGTCCCAAGAGACCCAGTACTTC.

The CDR3: CASSPPGVAFF. CDR3 DNA sequence: TGTGCCAGCTCACCACCAGGGGTAGCTTTCTTT. The rearrangement links TRBV18 to TRBJ1-1, with D possibly being TRBD1 (5 bases). Trimming removed 0 bases from V and 10 bases from J, with 6 bases in between. From germline, CDR1 is KGHSH and CDR2 LQKENI. The CDR3 runs to 11 residues. Variable domain in full (rest from reference TRBV18 and TRBJ1-1): NAGVMQNPRHLVRRRGQEARLRCSPMKGHSHVYWYRQLPEEGLKFMVYLQKENIIDESGMPKERFSAEFPKEGPSILRIQQVVRGDSAAYFCASSPPGVAFFGQGTRLTVV.

The chain carries TRBV3-1 (or the pseudogene TRBV3-2) and TRBJ1-4; TRBD1 is a possible D gene (5 bases). The germline V gene has CDR1 LGHDT and CDR2 YNNKEL (reference sequence). The CDR3 spans 17 residues. V shed 3 bases and J shed 2 bases, with 16 bases lying between them. The chain's CDR3 is CASSHSSYGTTNEKLFF. The CDR3 region has the DNA TGTGCCAGCAGCCACTCGTCCTACGGGACGACTAATGAAAAACTGTTTTTT.

The rearrangement uses TRBV5-1 and TRBJ2-5; D gene uncertain. The CDR3 has 13 residues. Trimming removed 0 bases at V and 1 base at J, with 4 bases between. CDR1 is SGHRS and CDR2 is YFSETQ in the germline V gene. CDR3 residues: CASSLATQETQYF. DNA of the CDR3: TGCGCCAGCAGCTTGGCAACCCAAGAGACCCAGTACTTC.

The genes are TRBV7-8 and TRBJ2-7; tentatively, D is TRBD1 (5 bases). Germline V gives CDR1 SGHVS, CDR2 FQNEAQ. The length of the CDR3 is 15 residues. V lost 7 bases to trimming and J lost 3 bases, with 19 bases between them. This chain's CDR3 is CASILQGTYNYEQYF. Here the CDR3 DNA reads TGTGCCAGCATCCTCCAGGGAACTTATAACTACGAGCAGTACTTC.

This chain links TRBV20-1 with TRBJ2-7; 8 positions match TRBD2. Trimming took 3 bases from V and 6 from J; bases not matched to a gene: 13. CDR3 length: 15 amino acids. The germline CDR1 and CDR2 sequences are DFQATT and SNEGSKA (reference sequence). In nucleotides, the CDR3 is TGCAGTGCTAGTAGTGGGAAGCGGGGGTATTTCGAGCAGTACTTC. As protein: CSASSGKRGYFEQYF.

The chain carries TRBV19 and TRBJ1-1; no reliable D call. This CDR3 spans 14 amino acids. Germline V gene data show CDR1 as LNHDA and CDR2 as SQIVND (reference sequence). Trimming pared 4 bases from V and 5 bases from J, leaving 14 bases between. The CDR3: CASSSIVWETEAFF. CDR3 nucleotide sequence: TGTGCCAGTAGTAGTATAGTGTGGGAAACTGAAGCTTTCTTT.

The V call is TRBV24-1, the J call TRBJ1-4, with D uncertain. Per germline, CDR1 KGHDR and CDR2 SFDVKD. The V end lost 10 bases, the J end lost 2 bases, and 13 bases lay between the germline ends. The CDR3 consists of 14 residues. The CDR3 bases are TGTGCCACAGGAGAAGGTGGGACTAATGAAAAACTGTTTTTT. Its protein is CATGEGGTNEKLFF.